Below, 5 T cell receptor beta chains from the same sample are listed, as sequenced in a study of blood T cell repertoires in COVID-19. Produced via immunoSEQ multiplex PCR; TCRdb's table is partial and in-frame only. The repertoire holds about 260,000 clones, with approximately 86% as singletons. The sequencing sample was made of peripheral blood. Receptor source: a human donor in a cohort sampled during active COVID-19.

The V gene is TRBV11-1, the J gene TRBJ1-1; 9 nucleotides align to TRBD1. V trimming: 3 bases; J trimming: 1 base; junction bases outside the gene matches: 3. The CDR3 covers 15 residues. Germline CDR1 is SGHAT and CDR2 is FQDESV (reference sequence). The CDR3 nucleotides are TGTGCCAGCAGCTTCAGGACAGGGGCGAACACTGAAGCTTTCTTT. It yields the protein CASSFRTGANTEAFF.

CDR3: CASSLHQISNQPQHF. In DNA, the CDR3 is TGTGCCAGCAGTTTACATCAGATAAGCAATCAGCCCCAGCATTTT. The chain has TRBV28 and TRBJ1-5; D gene unclear. The CDR3 sequence is 15 residues long. CDR1 MDHEN and CDR2 SYDVKM come from the germline V gene. Trimming pared 2 bases from V and 1 base from J, leaving 9 bases between.

The genes are TRBV5-6 and TRBJ2-5; 12 positions match TRBD2. V lost 2 bases and J lost 5; bases outside the gene matches: 10. The germline V gene has CDR1 SGHDT and CDR2 YYEEEE. CDR3 length: 17 residues. CDR3 residues: CASSFPRLAGVRETQYF. CDR3 coding DNA: TGTGCCAGCAGCTTTCCCAGACTAGCGGGGGTAAGGGAGACCCAGTACTTC.

The chain carries TRBV27 and TRBJ2-7; TRBD2 aligns across 7 bases. V shed 10 bases, J shed 2 bases, and the junction held 8 bases outside the gene matches. The CDR3 loop spans 13 amino acids. From germline, CDR1 is MNHEY and CDR2 SMNVEV (reference sequence). CDR3 coding DNA: TGTGCCACCACGGGGAGGGGCCCCTACGAGCAGTACTTC. Translation: CATTGRGPYEQYF.

The chain carries TRBV4-2 and TRBJ1-1; D is unclear. The V gene's germline CDR1 is LGHNA and CDR2 YNFKEQ. This CDR3 has 14 residues. The V gene lost 7 bases and the J gene lost 1 base, with 13 bases spanning the gap. For the CDR3, the DNA is TGTGCCAGCACCTTTAGTCGGGGGAACACTGAAGCTTTCTTT. It codes for CASTFSRGNTEAFF.